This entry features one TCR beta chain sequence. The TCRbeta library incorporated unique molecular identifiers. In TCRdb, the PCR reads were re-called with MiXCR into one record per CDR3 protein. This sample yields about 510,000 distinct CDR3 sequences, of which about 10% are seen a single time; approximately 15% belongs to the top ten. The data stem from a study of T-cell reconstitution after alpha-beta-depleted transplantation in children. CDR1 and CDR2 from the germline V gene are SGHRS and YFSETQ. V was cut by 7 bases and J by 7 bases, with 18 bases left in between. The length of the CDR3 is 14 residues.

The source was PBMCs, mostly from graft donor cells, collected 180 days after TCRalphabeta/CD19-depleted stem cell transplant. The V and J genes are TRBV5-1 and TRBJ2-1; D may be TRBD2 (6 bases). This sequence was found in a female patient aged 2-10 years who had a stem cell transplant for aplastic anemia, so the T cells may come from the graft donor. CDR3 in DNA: TGCGCCAGCCACGCCGGGGGATCGGGAAATGAGCAGTTCTTC. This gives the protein CASHAGGSGNEQFF.